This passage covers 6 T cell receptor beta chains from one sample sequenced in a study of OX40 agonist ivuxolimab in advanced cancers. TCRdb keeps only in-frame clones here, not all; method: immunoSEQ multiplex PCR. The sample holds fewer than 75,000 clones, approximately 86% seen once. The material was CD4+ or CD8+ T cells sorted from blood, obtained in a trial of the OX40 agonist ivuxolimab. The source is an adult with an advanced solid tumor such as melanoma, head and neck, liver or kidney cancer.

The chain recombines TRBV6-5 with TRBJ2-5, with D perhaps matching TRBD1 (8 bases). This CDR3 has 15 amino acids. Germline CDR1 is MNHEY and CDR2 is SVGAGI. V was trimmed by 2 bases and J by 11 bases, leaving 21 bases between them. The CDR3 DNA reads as TGTGCCAGCAGTTACCAGACAGGGGTGGGAGGGGAGCAGTACTTC. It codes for CASSYQTGVGGEQYF.

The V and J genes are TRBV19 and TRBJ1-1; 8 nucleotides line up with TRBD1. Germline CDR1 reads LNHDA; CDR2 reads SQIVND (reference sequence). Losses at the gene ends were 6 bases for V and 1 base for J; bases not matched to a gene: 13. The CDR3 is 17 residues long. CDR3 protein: CASSTRQGRVKNTEAFF. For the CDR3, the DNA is TGTGCCAGTAGCACCCGACAGGGGCGGGTTAAGAACACTGAAGCTTTCTTT.

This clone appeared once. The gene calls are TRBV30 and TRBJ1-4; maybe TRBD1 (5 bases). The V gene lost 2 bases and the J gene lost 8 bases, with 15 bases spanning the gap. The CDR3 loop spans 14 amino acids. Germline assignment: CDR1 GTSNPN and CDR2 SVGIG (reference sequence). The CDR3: CAWSWAGSREKLFF. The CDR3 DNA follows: TGTGCCTGGAGTTGGGCAGGGTCAAGGGAAAAACTGTTTTTT.

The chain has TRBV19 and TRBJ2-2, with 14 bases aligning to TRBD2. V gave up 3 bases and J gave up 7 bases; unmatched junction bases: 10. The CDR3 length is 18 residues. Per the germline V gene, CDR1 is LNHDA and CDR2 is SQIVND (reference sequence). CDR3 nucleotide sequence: TGTGCCAGTAGTATCGGACTAGCGGGAGGACCTTTCGGCGGGGAGCTGTTTTTT. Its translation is CASSIGLAGGPFGGELFF.

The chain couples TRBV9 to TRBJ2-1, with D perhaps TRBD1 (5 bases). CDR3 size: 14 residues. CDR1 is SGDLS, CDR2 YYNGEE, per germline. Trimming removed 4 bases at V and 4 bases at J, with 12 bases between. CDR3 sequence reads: CASSPRQTYNEQFF. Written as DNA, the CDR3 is TGTGCCAGCAGCCCTCGACAGACGTACAATGAGCAGTTCTTC. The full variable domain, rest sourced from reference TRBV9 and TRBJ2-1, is DSGVTQTPKHLITATGQRVTLRCSPRSGDLSVYWYQQSLDQGLQFLIQYYNGEERAKGNILERFSAQQFPDLHSELNLSSLELGDSALYFCASSPRQTYNEQFFGPGTRLTVL.

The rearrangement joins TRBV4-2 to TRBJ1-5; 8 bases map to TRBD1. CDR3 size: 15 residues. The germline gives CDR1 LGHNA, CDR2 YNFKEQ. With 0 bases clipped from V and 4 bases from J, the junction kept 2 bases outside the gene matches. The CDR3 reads CASSQDWTGNQPQHF. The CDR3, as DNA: TGTGCCAGCAGCCAAGATTGGACAGGGAATCAGCCCCAGCATTTT.